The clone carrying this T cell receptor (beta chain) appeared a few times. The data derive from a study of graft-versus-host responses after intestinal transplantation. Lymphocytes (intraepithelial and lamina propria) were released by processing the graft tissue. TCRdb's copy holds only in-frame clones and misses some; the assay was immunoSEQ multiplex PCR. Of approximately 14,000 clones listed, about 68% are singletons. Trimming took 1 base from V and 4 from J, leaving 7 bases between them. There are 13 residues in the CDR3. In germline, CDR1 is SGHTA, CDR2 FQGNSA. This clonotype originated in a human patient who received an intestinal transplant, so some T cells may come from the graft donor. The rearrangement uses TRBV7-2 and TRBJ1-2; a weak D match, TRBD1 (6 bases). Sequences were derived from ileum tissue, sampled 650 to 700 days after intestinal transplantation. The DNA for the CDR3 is TGTGCCAGCAGCTTAGGGACAGTCTATGGCTACACCTTC. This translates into CASSLGTVYGYTF.